A selection of T cell receptor beta chains follows, all from one sample in a study of cytomegalovirus exposure and HLA in healthy donors. Using immunoSEQ multiplex PCR, the repertoire was profiled, and TCRdb retains in-frame clones only, with some absent. The profile shows about 97,000 clones, 73% of them singletons. Sequencing was done on a sample of PBMCs. The origin of the receptors is a man aged 35-49 years in good health and CMV-seronegative. Both conserved end residues are part of each CDR3. A D gene is named only where the DNA matches it firmly. Not all rows give a size; the values are once, few, many and, for expanded clones, a class.

d_call,j_call,clone_size,v_call,cdr3_nt,cdr3_aa
TRBD2,TRBJ2-7,NA,TRBV11-2,TGTGCCAGCAGCTTAGATTTAACTAGCGTGGCCTACGAGCAGTACTTC,CASSLDLTSVAYEQYF
NA,TRBJ2-5,NA,TRBV4-1,TGCGCCAGCAGCTCGAGAGGGGGGGCGTCCTCGTCAGAGACCCAGTACTTC,CASSSRGGASSSETQYF
TRBD1,TRBJ1-1,NA,TRBV5-1,TGCGCCAGCAGCTTGCTGGGACAGGAGAAGTCTGAAGCTTTCTTT,CASSLLGQEKSEAFF
TRBD1,TRBJ1-6,NA,TRBV7-6,TGTGCCAGCAGCTCCGGGACAGCACCCCTCCACTTT,CASSSGTAPLHF
TRBD1,TRBJ2-7,NA,TRBV6-6,TGTGCCAGCAGTCACGGGACAGGGGTCTACGAGCAGTACTTC,CASSHGTGVYEQYF
NA,TRBJ2-7,once,TRBV4-2,TGTGCCAGCAGCGAAGGGGGAGAGGCCTACGAGCAGTACTTC,CASSEGGEAYEQYF
TRBD1,TRBJ2-7,NA,TRBV25-1,TGTGCCAGCAGTGAATCGGGACAGGGGGACGAGCAGTACTTC,CASSESGQGDEQYF
NA,TRBJ2-3,NA,TRBV5-1,TGCGCCAGCAGCTTTAGCGGCTCCCGTGTTAGCACAGATACGCAGTATTTT,CASSFSGSRVSTDTQYF
NA,TRBJ1-1,NA,TRBV10-3,TGTGCCATCAGCCCCCCTGAGCAAACTGAAGCTTTCTTT,CAISPPEQTEAFF
NA,TRBJ1-5,NA,TRBV25-1,TGTGCCAGGGAACCGCCAGGGCAGTCATTAAATAGCAATCAGCCCCAGCATTTT,CAREPPGQSLNSNQPQHF
TRBD2,TRBJ2-5,few,TRBV5-1,TGCGCCAGCAGCCCTCTGGGGGGGCAAGAGACCCAGTACTTC,CASSPLGGQETQYF
NA,TRBJ2-4,NA,TRBV23-1,TGCGCCAGCAGTCAACGAGACACCGGACTTAGGGACATTCAGTACTTC,CASSQRDTGLRDIQYF
NA,TRBJ2-5,NA,TRBV7-9,TGTGCCAGCAGCTTTGGTGCGGGGTTGGAGACCCAGTACTTC,CASSFGAGLETQYF
NA,TRBJ2-1,NA,TRBV5-6,TGTGCCAGCAGCTTGGTGGGGGCCGCTGAGAAAGAGCAGTTCTTC,CASSLVGAAEKEQFF
NA,TRBJ1-4,NA,TRBV2,TGTGCCAGCAGTGGGGAGTCTGATGGTCATGAAAAACTGTTTTTT,CASSGESDGHEKLFF
NA,TRBJ2-1,NA,TRBV9,TGTGCCAGCAGCGTAGGGGGACACTACAATGAGCAGTTCTTC,CASSVGGHYNEQFF
NA,TRBJ1-2,NA,TRBV7-8,TGTGCCAGCAGCGGAGGGAGGTTTTCTAACTATGGCTACACCTTC,CASSGGRFSNYGYTF
TRBD1,TRBJ2-2,many,TRBV6-1,TGTGCCAGCAGTGAAAAGACAGGGAATGAGGACACCGGGGAGCTGTTTTTT,CASSEKTGNEDTGELFF
NA,TRBJ2-6,NA,TRBV27,TGTGCCAGCAGTTTACGGAGACAGACCCTGGGGGCCAACGTCCTGACTTTC,CASSLRRQTLGANVLTF
NA,TRBJ2-3,NA,TRBV15,TGTGCCACCAGCAGAGCCGGGGGAGCTGGAGATACGCAGTATTTT,CATSRAGGAGDTQYF
TRBD2,TRBJ2-1,NA,TRBV4-1,TGCGCCAGCAGATCAGGACTAGCGGGGAACAATGAGCAGTTCTTC,CASRSGLAGNNEQFF
NA,TRBJ2-7,NA,TRBV6-5,TGTGCCAGCAGTTTTAACCGACAGGTCTTCTCCTACGAGCAGTACTTC,CASSFNRQVFSYEQYF
NA,TRBJ1-2,few,TRBV5-4,TGTGCCAGCAGCTTGGAGTGGTACAGGGCGAACTATGGCTACACCTTC,CASSLEWYRANYGYTF
TRBD1,TRBJ2-2,NA,TRBV15,TGTGCCACCGGACGCGACAGGGTCGACACCGGGGAGCTGTTTTTT,CATGRDRVDTGELFF
NA,TRBJ2-2,NA,TRBV5-6,TGTGCCAGCAGCTTGAACAGTCCCGGGGAGCTGTTTTTT,CASSLNSPGELFF
NA,TRBJ1-5,NA,TRBV5-5,TGTGCCAGCAGCTTGGCGACGGGGCAGCCCCAGCATTTT,CASSLATGQPQHF
NA,TRBJ2-3,NA,TRBV5-6,TGTGCCAGCAGCTTGGGAGCAGGGTCGCGCACAGATACGCAGTATTTT,CASSLGAGSRTDTQYF
NA,TRBJ1-2,NA,TRBV6-5,TGTGCCAACTTCTACGGCTACACCTTC,CANFYGYTF
NA,TRBJ1-5,NA,TRBV5-4,TGTGCCAGCAGCTTGGGAGGCGGGAGTAGCAATCAGCCCCAGCATTTT,CASSLGGGSSNQPQHF
TRBD1,TRBJ2-7,NA,TRBV10-1,TGCGCCAGCAACCGGGACAGGACCTACGAGCAGTACTTC,CASNRDRTYEQYF
TRBD2,TRBJ2-5,NA,TRBV2,TGTGCCAGCAGTGAAGGGGGGCTAGCGGGGTGGTACCAAGAGACCCAGTACTTC,CASSEGGLAGWYQETQYF
NA,TRBJ2-7,few,TRBV4-1,TGCGCCAGCAGCCAGGCGGAGACTACTTCGTACGAGCAGTACTTC,CASSQAETTSYEQYF
TRBD2,TRBJ2-3,once,TRBV4-3,TGCGCCAGCAGCCCGAGACTAGCGGGGGCCGATACGCAGTATTTT,CASSPRLAGADTQYF
TRBD1,TRBJ1-5,NA,TRBV2,TGTGCCGGACGAGACAGGGGGCCCAATCAGCCCCAGCATTTT,CAGRDRGPNQPQHF
NA,TRBJ2-5,NA,TRBV6-5,TGTGCCAGCAGTTACAGGGGGTGGGAGACCCAGTACTTC,CASSYRGWETQYF
TRBD2,TRBJ2-3,NA,TRBV5-1,TGCGCCAGCAGCTTGGCGGGGGGAGTGCCGGGACTAGCGCCCCAAATGGACACAGATACGCAGTATTTT,CASSLAGGVPGLAPQMDTDTQYF
NA,TRBJ2-3,NA,TRBV7-3,TGTGCCAGCAGCTGGCGGGTTGGAGATACGCAGTATTTT,CASSWRVGDTQYF
NA,TRBJ1-5,NA,TRBV5-3,TGTGCCAGAAGCTCCGGGGATAGCAATCAGCCCCAGCATTTT,CARSSGDSNQPQHF
TRBD1,TRBJ1-1,NA,TRBV28,TGTGCCAGCAGGGACAGGACGACGATTAAAGCTTTCTTT,CASRDRTTIKAFF
NA,TRBJ2-1,NA,TRBV5-1,TGCGCCAGCAGCTTGGAGGCAGGGTGGGACAATGAGCAGTTCTTC,CASSLEAGWDNEQFF
NA,TRBJ2-2,NA,TRBV7-8,TGTGCCAGCAGCTCCTACACCGGGGAGCTGTTTTTT,CASSSYTGELFF
NA,TRBJ2-1,NA,TRBV5-6,TGTGCCAGCAAACGTTCACAGGCCTACAATGAGCAGTTCTTC,CASKRSQAYNEQFF
NA,TRBJ2-5,NA,TRBV15,TGTGCCACCAGCAGAATGGGGGGTCAAGAGACCCAGTACTTC,CATSRMGGQETQYF
TRBD1,TRBJ1-2,NA,TRBV5-6,TGTGCCAGCAGCTGGAGGAGGGGGCGTAATGGCTACACCTTC,CASSWRRGRNGYTF
TRBD1,TRBJ2-3,few,TRBV5-5,TGTGCCAGCAGCGTGGGACAGGGCGCAGATACGCAGTATTTT,CASSVGQGADTQYF
NA,TRBJ2-1,few,TRBV5-1,TGCGCCAGCAGCTTGGCCGTCCGGGGGTACTCCTACAATGAGCAGTTCTTC,CASSLAVRGYSYNEQFF
TRBD2,TRBJ2-1,NA,TRBV7-6,TGTGCCAGCAGCTCAAGCGGGGGGGACAATGAGCAGTTCTTC,CASSSSGGDNEQFF
NA,TRBJ2-2,NA,TRBV29-1,TGCAGCGTTGGCCACCTAGACGGCGGCGGAGAGCTGTTTTTT,CSVGHLDGGGELFF
TRBD1,TRBJ2-5,NA,TRBV5-6,TGTGCCAGCAGCCGGGGGACCGGGACAGGGGTACAAGAGACCCAGTACTTC,CASSRGTGTGVQETQYF
NA,TRBJ2-3,NA,TRBV5-6,TGTGCCAGCAGCTTATTGGAGGCAGATACGCAGTATTTT,CASSLLEADTQYF
TRBD1,TRBJ1-3,few,TRBV5-4,TGTGCCAGCAGCTTCAACAGGGGTCCAATCTCTGGAAACACCATATATTTT,CASSFNRGPISGNTIYF
TRBD1,TRBJ2-7,NA,TRBV19,TGTGCCAGTAGTCCAAAACGACAGGGGATTACCTACGAGCAGTACTTC,CASSPKRQGITYEQYF
TRBD2,TRBJ2-1,few,TRBV18,TGTGCCAGCTCACGATCACTAGCGGGGGGCCGCAATGAGCAGTTCTTC,CASSRSLAGGRNEQFF
NA,TRBJ1-2,NA,TRBV7-3,TGTGCCAGCAGCTTAAATCCCTCTAACTATGGCTACACCTTC,CASSLNPSNYGYTF
TRBD1,TRBJ1-4,NA,TRBV5-6,TGTGCCAGCAGCGGCTCAGGGGGCTTGGTTGAAAAACTGTTTTTT,CASSGSGGLVEKLFF